In this sample, the clone carrying this T cell receptor beta chain turned up a few times. V trimming: 6 bases; J trimming: 7 bases; junction bases outside the gene matches: 9. The CDR3 loop spans 14 amino acids. Germline-derived CDR1 and CDR2 are DFQATT and SNEGSKA (reference sequence). For TCRbeta, the library was prepared with unique molecular identifiers. Each CDR3 protein is one row after TCRdb ran MiXCR on the PCR reads. The sample carries approximately 590,000 distinct CDR3 sequences, about 10% recorded once. The entry originates in a study of T-cell reconstitution after alpha-beta-depleted transplantation in children.

This TCR derives from a human donor who donated a stem cell graft to a child with acute myeloid leukemia. The rearrangement links TRBV20-1 to TRBJ2-1; 10 bases are a match to TRBD2. This specimen was PBMCs from the stem cell graft donor, taken from the stem cell graft. CDR3 coding DNA: TGCAGTGCCCTCGGGGGGACTAGCGTAAATGAGCAGTTCTTC. Protein sequence: CSALGGTSVNEQFF.